The 7 T cell receptor beta chains below come from one sample, sequenced in a study of blood T cell repertoires in COVID-19. Data came from immunoSEQ multiplex PCR; TCRdb stores just in-frame clones and leaves some out. The table shows about 200,000 clones, with 80% to 90% occurring only once. Sequencing input: PBMCs or T cells enriched from blood (not recorded which). All receptors derive from a woman aged 40 to 50 with acute COVID-19.

The chain combines TRBV9 with TRBJ2-5; no reliable D call. With 0 bases removed from V and 2 bases from J, the gap between germline ends came to 8 bases. This CDR3 spans 14 amino acids. The germline CDR1 and CDR2 sequences are SGDLS and YYNGEE. DNA for the CDR3: TGTGCCAGCAGCGTAGACGGCAGGCAAGAGACCCAGTACTTC. Protein product: CASSVDGRQETQYF.

The chain employs TRBV7-9 and TRBJ2-7; 9 positions match TRBD2. Germline lookup yields CDR1 SEHNR and CDR2 FQNEAQ (reference sequence). V trimming: 4 bases; J trimming: 0 bases; junction bases outside the gene matches: 4. The CDR3 totals 15 residues. The DNA for the CDR3 is TGTGCCAGCAGCTCCCTAGCGGGGAGCTCCTACGAGCAGTACTTC. Protein: CASSSLAGSSYEQYF.

The V and J genes are TRBV11-1 and TRBJ2-1; D is unresolved. The CDR3 is made up of 16 amino acids. V gave up 4 bases and J gave up 1 base, with 14 bases separating them. CDR1 SGHAT and CDR2 FQDESV come from the germline V gene (reference sequence). CDR3: CASSSREYYSYNEQFF. The CDR3 coding sequence is TGTGCCAGCAGCTCTAGAGAATATTATTCCTACAATGAGCAGTTCTTC.

This clone was seen a single time. The genes are TRBV5-4 and TRBJ2-7; D uncertain. The CDR3 runs to 13 residues. Looked up from germline, CDR1 is SGHNT and CDR2 is YYREEE (reference sequence). Trimming shortened V by 0 bases and J by 6 bases, and 10 bases separated the two germline ends. Here the CDR3 DNA reads TGTGCCAGCAGCTTGGCTCTAGTTGGCGAGCAGTACTTC. It encodes CASSLALVGEQYF.

The rearrangement links TRBV28 to TRBJ2-7; D remains ambiguous. This CDR3 comprises 11 residues. CDR1 is MDHEN, CDR2 SYDVKM, per germline. Trimming took off 5 bases at V and 6 bases at J, with 8 bases between the two ends. CDR3: CASSGLAEQYF. The CDR3 DNA reads as TGTGCCAGCAGTGGCCTCGCCGAGCAGTACTTC.

This clone appeared a few times. The rearrangement joins TRBV25-1 to TRBJ1-4; D might be TRBD1 (6 bases). CDR3 size: 13 residues. V lost 6 bases and J 3 bases, leaving 8 bases between the germline ends. Germline CDR1 is MGHDK and CDR2 is SYGVNS. CDR3 sequence: CASRGGPNEKLFF. CDR3 bases: TGTGCCAGCAGGGGGGGGCCTAATGAAAAACTGTTTTTT.

J is TRBJ2-1 and V is TRBV18, with 7 bases that match TRBD1. This CDR3 is built from 15 residues. The V gene end was trimmed by 4 bases and the J gene end by 8 bases; junction bases not matched to a gene: 11. The germline V gene encodes CDR1 KGHSH and CDR2 LQKENI. The CDR3 sequence is CASSLSKKGAYEQFF. The DNA for the CDR3 is TGTGCCAGCTCACTTTCTAAGAAGGGGGCCTATGAGCAGTTCTTC.